One T cell receptor (beta chain) is described in this entry. This sample was taken from a study of human T cells and chemical hapten exposure. TCRdb analysed the RACE reads with MiXCR anew, one entry per CDR3 protein. The data hold under 200,000 distinct CDR3 sequences, with about 14% observed a single time. The time point here: patch test 1, 2 weeks after DPC sensitization. Stated treatment: therapeutic diphenylcyclopropenone sensitization with weekly scalp DPC. J was trimmed by 5 bases and V by 0 bases; bases with no gene match: 3. Germline CDR1 and CDR2: SGHVS and FQNEAQ. The CDR3 is 15 amino acids.

The specimen was whole blood, collected in connection with sensitization to the hapten diphenylcyclopropenone (DPC). V is TRBV7-8 and J is TRBJ1-5, with TRBD1 matching 8 bases. The TCR was taken from a woman aged 25 to 39 with alopecia areata. Some clones in this sample may be carry-over from other donors' samples. The CDR3 DNA sequence: TGTGCCAGCAGCTTAGCCAGGGGGCATGATCAGCCCCAGCATTTT. Translation: CASSLARGHDQPQHF. Variable domain in full (rest from reference TRBV7-8 and TRBJ1-5): GAGVSQSPRYKVAKRGQDVALRCDPISGHVSLFWYQQALGQGPEFLTYFQNEAQLDKSGLPSDRFFAERPEGSVSTLKIQRTQQEDSAVYLCASSLARGHDQPQHFGDGTRLSIL.